This TCR beta chain was sequenced in a study of cytomegalovirus exposure and HLA in healthy donors (dated by TCRdb to 2015 to 2018). In the study overall: According to an earlier analysis of 550 to 750 of the donors, about 179 million T cells yielded 95 million to 140 million unique TCR beta sequences and 276 Gb of sequence data. To predict cytomegalovirus infection status, the study brought together high-throughput TCR immunosequencing, statistical association of individual TCRs with disease status, and machine learning. In the later analysis, no new phenotypic data were used to find candidate immune exposures; instead, reliance was placed on TCR beta sequences and their occurrence across donors. Donor age, sex, ethnicity and CMV serostatus were compiled alongside the repertoire data. The genetic ancestry cluster associated with self-reported Caucasian donors included 70% to 85% of the 398 genotyped donors. Typing coverage differed by locus: A, B, C, DRB1 and DQB1 were typed in roughly 629-640 donors, DQA1 in about 500, DPA1 in around 580, and DPB1 in 472. All discovery cohort repertoires had been generated using a single sequencing platform. A separate validation cohort of about 110 different subjects was used in addition to the roughly 640-subject first cohort. Because of strong linkage in the cohort, roughly five DR-DQ haplotypes were treated as single units for association and clustering. The study aimed to test whether signatures of past pathogen exposure could be identified by cataloging public T cell receptors. An earlier analysis of approximately 580 of the donors used high-throughput TCR beta sequencing to judge whether each TCR beta V gene segment behaved as functional or pseudogenic. A later analysis re-analyzed previously published TCR beta repertoires from roughly 630 donors and added high-resolution HLA genotyping to study TCR occurrence patterns. The T cell repertoires of 666 subjects were profiled by immunosequencing and related to cytomegalovirus serostatus. An early release covering 500 to 750 HLA-typed donors comprised 250 to 350 gigabases of sequencing data and approximately 80 million unique TCR sequences. Among almost 400 genotyped donors of the cohort, an average of 235,054 unique TCR beta nucleotide sequences were sequenced per donor, around 20% of them non-productive. A later genetic analysis used genome-wide SNP genotypes for about 60% of the roughly 700 donors, treating that subset as a discovery cohort. HLA typing included class I and class II loci at four-digit resolution. On the study overall, not on this receptor specifically: The classifier was reported to diagnose cytomegalovirus status with high specificity and sensitivity in both the original cohort and the validation cohort. Most TCR sequences were seen in very few donors, while some public TCRs were found in many individuals. At a false discovery rate of 0.05, a later analysis linked 15,000 to 20,000 TCR beta sequences to specific HLA alleles. Roughly uniform sequencing depth across donors was assumed in presence/absence analyses, although this assumption may not hold. A few of the identified cytomegalovirus-associated TCR beta chains were confirmed in vitro to be specific for cytomegalovirus antigens. A later analysis reported that several top co-occurrence clusters appeared linked to parvovirus B19, influenza, CMV and Epstein-Barr virus. In a later genetic analysis, a missense DCLRE1C variant was associated with V-gene and J-gene trimming of TCR beta chains, and the association was replicated in an independent cohort. Because counts were too low, some 16 rarely observed V segments, including chromosome 9 orphons, were excluded from the earlier analysis of 587 of the donors. In a later analysis, the rate of TCR association differed among HLA loci, with DRB1 alleles having the most associated TCRs and HLA-C alleles having the fewest. A later analysis found that HLA-associated TCR beta chains were more clonally expanded and had lower generation probabilities than equally common non-associated chains. A later analysis found that most CMV-associated TCR beta chains appeared HLA-restricted, with HLA associations seemingly driven largely by CMV exposure. In an earlier analysis of fewer than 750 of the donors, most TCR beta V segments were observed in productive rearrangements about 90% or about 30% of the time, broadly matching IMGT annotations. A later genetic analysis reported fewer N-insertions in productive TCRs among donors in an Asian-associated ancestry cluster than the roughly 670-donor mean. The 87-base-pair reads could not distinguish some IMGT-functional V segments, including TRBV6-2 and TRBV6-3, so those segments were excluded. A total of fewer than 200 TCR beta chains were listed by the study as associated with cytomegalovirus. Immune exposure information for the cohort was limited to CMV serostatus. Assigning TCR associations to individual alleles was difficult when HLA alleles, especially DR and DQ, strongly co-occurred. Only TCR beta chains were sequenced in this cohort, and the absence of alpha or paired-chain data limited detectable features. Because some donors lacked HLA typing at each locus, the association tests relied only on the typed subset. The authors suggested that the approach could potentially be extended to other disease states and immunological phenotypes. Correlated functional status among segregating V segments might be attributable to linkage disequilibrium, but an unknown experimental factor could not be ruled out. A further reported finding was that TCR beta sequences accurately predicted the HLA-A and HLA-B alleles for most subjects in the first cohort. The sequencing pipeline was judged likely to have produced a cluster of highly shared sequence variants as a technical artifact.

The library was made by the immunoSEQ multiplex PCR assay. The multiplex PCR relied on a mix of 60 forward primers for TCR Vbeta segments and 13 reverse primers for TCR Jbeta segments. A multiplex PCR assay on genomic DNA amplified the CDR3 region of rearranged TCR beta genes. The Illumina HiSeq System was used to sequence the amplified TCR beta libraries as 87-base-pair reads. The study's own analysis went as follows. Across the 670 or so repertoires, a later analysis counted tens of millions of unique TCR beta chains, around 11 million of which were shared by at least two donors. A nearest-neighbor algorithm error-corrected the raw reads and collapsed the reads into unique sequences, merging closely related sequences to remove PCR and sequencing errors. CDR3 sequences were aligned to IMGT reference sequences to assign V, D and J gene segments. For a sequence to be retained, at least a six-nucleotide match to both a V gene segment and a J gene segment was required. Rearrangements were classified as productive when the CDR3 lacked stop codons and remained in frame with V and J, and all other rearrangements were classified as non-productive. CDR3 was defined by IMGT convention, running from the second conserved V-encoded cysteine to the conserved J-encoded phenylalanine. Sequences without an unambiguous match to a single V gene segment were excluded from the earlier analysis of about 640 of the donors. An earlier analysis of 587 of the donors classified V segments as functional when productive rearrangements were above 56.7% and as segregating when the standard deviation between donors was above 5%. A statistical classification framework was built for diagnosing cytomegalovirus status from the catalog of TCR beta chain sequences. In a later analysis, TCR nucleotide sequences were compared against IMGT/GENE-DB human TR gene sequences so that V and J genes could be assigned. The TCRdist pipeline was used in a later analysis to assign CDR3 sequences and most-parsimonious VDJ recombination scenarios. In a later analysis, each TCR beta chain was defined by its CDR3 amino acid sequence together with its V-gene family, and reads lacking a unique V-gene family were excluded. In a later analysis, 450 to 600 highly shared, low-generation-probability nucleotide sequences were removed to address suspected cross-contamination and a sequencing artifact. A later analysis calculated a clonal expansion index for each public chain from normalized within-repertoire ranks of inferred template counts. In a later analysis, generation probabilities were computed with a VDJ recombination model fitted to out-of-frame rearrangements, and the resulting probabilities were checked against IGoR. In a later analysis, hypergeometric tests were used to score TCR-TCR, TCR-HLA and TCR-CMV co-occurrence, with a repertoire-size bias correction applied to TCR pairs. A later analysis estimated false discovery rates by permuting HLA or CMV assignments 20 times. In a later analysis, co-occurring TCRs were grouped using DBSCAN, with TCRdist sequence similarity added in when clustering inside HLA-allele-positive subsets. For co-occurrence clustering, repertoires with fewer than 30,000 or more than 120,000 public chains were excluded, along with five repertoires with anomalous nucleotide sharing. As stored in TCRdb, this immuneACCESS dataset retains in-frame rearrangements with V and J assigned. A fraction of the clones does not appear; measured against another copy, unresolved V genes explain less than half of the discrepancy, and the remainder lacks a known reason. The V and J calls and the clone size are those of that table, but D and trimming were determined from the DNA. For this sample the table gives 100,000 to 150,000 clones, of which around 80% were detected only once. 0.95% to 1.4% of the sample comes from the top ten.

Concerning this clone itself: Its antigen remains undetermined. Relative to the germline gene, one junction end is altered; a read error may explain this.

Via the germline V gene, CDR1 is SGHAT and CDR2 FQNNGV. The CDR3 measures 11 amino acids from cysteine to phenylalanine. Solely the CDR3 DNA is kept, with 33 bases framed from the first base. The cohort comprised around 700 healthy bone marrow donors. All cohort members were sampled while nominally healthy, although unrecorded immune exposures were likely present. The donor was CMV seronegative and was included in the group of a few hundred seronegative cohort members. A peripheral blood sample was collected from each donor, and TCR beta sequencing was performed on peripheral blood mononuclear cells. Genomic DNA was extracted from the blood cell samples with the Qiagen DNeasy Blood Extraction Kit.

This TCR derives from a woman aged 25-40 years in good health and CMV-seronegative. The source material was PBMCs. Here the chain combines TRBV11-2 and TRBJ2-5, and TRBD2 matches 8 of the central bases. The DNA is as follows: TGTGCCAGCAGCTTAGGAGCGGGGGTCAACTTC. Its protein product is CASSLGAGVNF. The full variable domain, with segments outside the CDR3 supplied by the reference TRBV11-2 and TRBJ2-5 proteins, appears as EAGVAQSPRYKIIEKRQSVAFWCNPISGHATLYWYQQILGQGPKLLIQFQNNGVVDDSQLPKDRFSAERLKGVDSTLKIQPAKLEDSAVYLCASSLGAGVNFGPGTRLLVL.